In this sample, the clone carrying this T cell receptor (beta chain) turned up a few times. Its antigen is not known. The sample is drawn from a study of beta chain features in type 1 diabetes. Whole-study findings and limits: Type 1 diabetes patients had moderately but significantly shorter TCRB CDR3s in all four CD4+ subsets. Whether HLA type influences TCRB rearrangement remained unresolved here.

Sequenced material consisted of expressed TCRB transcripts (all of the isolated RNA was reverse transcribed). The data were produced by immunoSEQ multiplex PCR, yet TCRdb's version contains in-frame clones alone and is incomplete. Counted here are a few hundred thousand clones, around an eighth occurring once; the ten biggest clones make up about 0.015%. From germline, CDR1 is SNHLY and CDR2 FYNNEI. The ends were cut back, 8 bases at V and 1 base at J, with 9 bases in the middle. CDR3 length: 12 residues. This clonotype was sampled from a man in his thirties or forties with type 1 diabetes. The specimen was naive CD4+ T cells from blood. V gene TRBV2 combines with J gene TRBJ2-7; D possibly corresponds to TRBD2 (5 bases). CDR3 in amino acids: CASGESSYEQYF. CDR3 nucleotide sequence: TGTGCCAGCGGGGAGAGTTCCTACGAGCAGTACTTC. The variable domain in full, completed from reference TRBV2 and TRBJ2-7, reads EPEVTQTPSHQVTQMGQEVILRCVPISNHLYFYWYRQILGQKVEFLVSFYNNEISEKSEIFDDQFSVERPDGSNFTLKIRSTKLEDSAMYFCASGESSYEQYFGPGTRLTVT.